These 27 T cell receptor beta chains share one sample of origin, sequenced in a study of blood T cell repertoires in COVID-19. Generated by immunoSEQ multiplex PCR, the TCRdb table keeps only in-frame clones and is missing some. This sample yields roughly 380,000 clones, of which 70% to 90% are seen a single time; 1.5% to 1.7% belongs to the top ten. The specimen sequenced was peripheral blood. These receptor sequences come from a woman aged 40-49 years with COVID-19, enrolled during active disease.

The chain carries TRBV4-1 and TRBJ2-3, with 16 bases aligning to TRBD2. V gave up 3 bases and J gave up 4 bases; unmatched junction bases: 10. This CDR3 comprises 19 residues. Looked up from germline, CDR1 is MGHRA and CDR2 is YSYEKL. In DNA, the CDR3 is TGCGCCAGCAGCCAGCCTCCGGGACTAGCGGGGGGGCCATCAGATACGCAGTATTTT. Translation: CASSQPPGLAGGPSDTQYF.

Only a few counts were recorded for this clone. The chain combines TRBV6-4 with TRBJ2-2; D uncertain. The CDR3 extends over 13 amino acids. The V end was cut by 0 bases, the J end by 6 bases, with 5 bases between. CDR1 and CDR2 from the germline V gene are MRHNA and SNTAGT. This CDR3 reads CASSDSSAGELFF. Written as DNA, the CDR3 is TGTGCCAGCAGTGACTCGAGCGCCGGGGAGCTGTTTTTT.

This sequence joins TRBV19 and TRBJ2-1, with D possibly TRBD2 on 5 matching bases. From germline, CDR1 is LNHDA and CDR2 SQIVND (reference sequence). V dropped 7 bases and J dropped 16 bases, with 17 bases sitting between them. This CDR3 has 11 amino acids. CDR3 sequence: CASTAREFGFF. In nucleotides, the CDR3 is TGTGCCAGTACCGCTAGGGAGTTTGGATTCTTC.

The chain couples TRBV29-1 to TRBJ2-7; possibly TRBD2 for D (5 bases). V was trimmed by 5 bases and J by 5 bases, leaving 13 bases between them. The length of the CDR3 is 12 residues. Germline CDR1 reads SQVTM; CDR2 reads ANQGSEA. CDR3 sequence reads: CSVRGVSDEQYF. In DNA, the CDR3 is TGCAGCGTTCGGGGAGTGAGCGACGAGCAGTACTTC.

The CDR3 loop is CASSYQAGEETQYF. For the CDR3, the DNA is TGTGCCAGCAGCTACCAGGCAGGGGAAGAGACCCAGTACTTC. The chain couples TRBV7-2 to TRBJ2-5, with D possibly matching TRBD1 (6 bases). Germline V gene lookup returns CDR1 SGHTA and CDR2 FQGNSA. There are 14 residues in the CDR3. The V end was cut by 4 bases, the J end by 3 bases, with 12 bases between.

The chain links TRBV30 to TRBJ1-4, with D unclear. V was cut by 3 bases and J by 8 bases, with 7 bases left in between. This CDR3 is 11 amino acids long. Germline CDR1 reads GTSNPN; CDR2 reads SVGIG (reference sequence). CDR3 in amino acids: CAWRLGEKLFF. The CDR3, as DNA: TGTGCCTGGAGGTTGGGCGAAAAACTGTTTTTT.

The chain couples TRBV19 to TRBJ1-5; 9 bases are a match to TRBD1. J gave up 1 base and V 5 bases, and 6 bases lay outside the gene matches. The CDR3 covers 16 residues. The germline CDR1 and CDR2 sequences are LNHDA and SQIVND (reference sequence). CDR3 in amino acids: CASSRDRVYSNQPQHF. The CDR3 nucleotides are TGTGCCAGTAGTCGGGACAGGGTATACAGCAATCAGCCCCAGCATTTT.

This chain connects TRBV27 to TRBJ1-5; weak D call: TRBD1 (6 bases). This CDR3 comprises 16 residues. Trimming pared 5 bases from V and 2 bases from J, leaving 16 bases between. The V gene's germline CDR1 is MNHEY and CDR2 SMNVEV (reference sequence). The CDR3 DNA sequence: TGTGCCAGCAGTCCAGGCCCCTGGGGGCGCAATCAGCCCCAGCATTTT. Encoded protein: CASSPGPWGRNQPQHF.

This chain joins TRBV18 and TRBJ1-3; TRBD1 matches 7 bases. Unmatched junction bases numbered 10, after V lost 2 bases and J lost 0 bases. The CDR3 extends over 18 amino acids. Germline V gives CDR1 KGHSH, CDR2 LQKENI. The CDR3 nucleotides read TGTGCCAGCTCACCAAAGCCAGGGGGTTCGGGCTCTGGAAACACCATATATTTT. Its protein product is CASSPKPGGSGSGNTIYF.

Details on this clone: The same CDR3 can be traced to other DNA sequences in this sample. The rearrangement links TRBV28 to TRBJ1-1, with 7 bases that match TRBD1. V lost 4 bases, J lost 3 bases, and 5 bases stayed unmatched. The germline gives CDR1 MDHEN, CDR2 SYDVKM. The CDR3 contains 14 residues. The CDR3 sequence is CASSSGQGDTEAFF. CDR3 nucleotides: TGTGCCAGCAGTTCGGGGCAGGGGGACACTGAAGCTTTCTTT.

This clone was seen a single time. The chain carries TRBV12-5 and TRBJ1-5; D is uncertain. CDR3 size: 13 residues. Germline V gene data show CDR1 as LGHNT and CDR2 as FRNRAP. V dropped 5 bases and J dropped 5 bases, with 10 bases sitting between them. CDR3 bases: TGTGCTAGTGGTATGGAGGAGGATCAGCCCCAGCATTTT. Its protein is CASGMEEDQPQHF.

V and J are TRBV6-5 and TRBJ2-2; D may be TRBD1 (6 bases). This CDR3 is 15 amino acids long. Trimming removed 0 bases at V and 7 bases at J, with 12 bases between. Germline CDR1 MNHEY, CDR2 SVGAGI. The CDR3 region has the DNA TGTGCCAGCAGTTACTCGAGTACAGGGAACGGGGAGCTGTTTTTT. Amino acids: CASSYSSTGNGELFF.

The V gene is TRBV15, the J gene TRBJ2-5; 11 nucleotides line up with TRBD2. Germline trimming cut 0 bases from V and 5 bases from J; bases unmatched to any gene: 8. The CDR3 spans 17 residues. CDR1 and CDR2 (germline): LNHNV, YYDKDF (reference sequence). The CDR3 region has the DNA TGTGCCACCAGCAGAGACCTACTAGCGGGAGTTTTGGAGACCCAGTACTTC. It encodes CATSRDLLAGVLETQYF.

V usage is TRBV5-1 and J usage is TRBJ1-2; D might be TRBD1 (5 bases). Trimming left V 0 bases short and J 7 bases short, with 13 bases between. The CDR3 length is 14 residues. The germline V gene has CDR1 SGHRS and CDR2 YFSETQ. CDR3 region: CASSLEGPSSGYTF. DNA of the CDR3: TGCGCCAGCAGCTTGGAGGGGCCTTCGAGTGGCTACACCTTC.

The CDR3 is CASTGTSGTGELFF. In DNA, the CDR3 is TGTGCCAGCACCGGGACTAGCGGCACCGGGGAGCTGTTTTTT. The chain links TRBV6-4 to TRBJ2-2; 11 nucleotides agree with TRBD2. With V trimmed by 7 bases and J by 4 bases, 2 bases remained unmatched. This CDR3 spans 14 amino acids. CDR1 and CDR2 from the germline V gene are MRHNA and SNTAGT.

The chain recombines TRBV7-3 with TRBJ2-2, with D hard to call. The V and J ends lost 3 bases and 2 bases respectively, with 7 bases between them. CDR1 is SGHTA, CDR2 FQGTGA, per germline. This CDR3 is built from 14 residues. Written as DNA, the CDR3 is TGTGCCAGCAGCTTTGACTCCAACACCGGGGAGCTGTTTTTT. Encoded protein: CASSFDSNTGELFF.

The V gene is TRBV7-9, the J gene TRBJ1-5; D uncertain. Germline V gives CDR1 SEHNR, CDR2 FQNEAQ (reference sequence). The CDR3 is 13 residues long. V lost 4 bases and J lost 2, with 6 bases in between. The CDR3 DNA is TGTGCCAGCAGCTGGACTGGCAATCAGCCCCAGCATTTT. Translated, it gives CASSWTGNQPQHF.

V is TRBV7-9 and J is TRBJ1-2; D gene unclear. The CDR3 extends over 15 amino acids. Germline CDR1 and CDR2: SEHNR and FQNEAQ (reference sequence). V was trimmed by 5 bases and J by 6 bases, leaving 19 bases between them. CDR3 DNA: TGTGCCAGCAGCCCCGAGGTTGTGGGGAGAGATGGCTACACCTTC. Translating gives CASSPEVVGRDGYTF.

This sequence joins TRBV28 and TRBJ1-1; 8 bases are a match to TRBD1. The CDR3 runs to 12 residues. With V trimmed by 4 bases and J by 14 bases, 9 bases remained unmatched. Germline V lookup: CDR1 MDHEN, CDR2 SYDVKM. The CDR3 loop is CASSSGAAGGFF. CDR3 DNA sequence: TGTGCCAGCAGTTCCGGGGCTGCAGGGGGCTTCTTT.

The rearrangement joins TRBV7-2 to TRBJ2-7, with 7 bases lining up with TRBD2. With V trimmed by 4 bases and J by 2 bases, 14 bases remained unmatched. CDR1 is SGHTA, CDR2 FQGNSA, per germline. The CDR3 contains 17 residues. CDR3 coding DNA: TGTGCCAGCAGCTCTATTGAAGCGGGGTATGATCCCTACGAGCAGTACTTC. Protein sequence: CASSSIEAGYDPYEQYF.

The chain has TRBV19 and TRBJ2-7; D is perhaps TRBD2 (5 bases). Germline CDR1 LNHDA, CDR2 SQIVND (reference sequence). Trimming removed 5 bases from V and 3 bases from J, with 14 bases in between. The CDR3 is 14 residues long. The CDR3 protein is CASSPREPNYEQYF. CDR3 DNA sequence: TGTGCCAGTAGTCCCCGGGAACCGAACTACGAGCAGTACTTC.

This rearrangement joins TRBV10-3 to TRBJ1-2; 12 positions agree with TRBD1. V dropped 10 bases and J dropped 6; count of bases not matched to a gene: 12. The CDR3 runs to 15 residues. Looked up from germline, CDR1 is ENHRY and CDR2 is SYGVKD. The CDR3 nucleotides read TGTGCCACCGACAACTGGGACAGGGGGCTCAATGGCTACACCTTC. Its protein is CATDNWDRGLNGYTF.

The chain recombines TRBV6-5 with TRBJ1-1; the D gene is possibly TRBD1 (5 bases). The V and J ends lost 2 bases and 1 base respectively, with 8 bases between them. Germline CDR1 and CDR2: MNHEY and SVGAGI. The CDR3 loop spans 14 amino acids. DNA of the CDR3: TGTGCCAGCAGTTACGGGGGGGGGAACACTGAAGCTTTCTTT. This translates into CASSYGGGNTEAFF.

The chain carries TRBV30 and TRBJ1-1, with 8 positions matching TRBD1. V dropped 3 bases and J dropped 4; count of bases not matched to a gene: 10. This CDR3 spans 15 amino acids. CDR1 and CDR2 (germline): GTSNPN, SVGIG (reference sequence). The CDR3 DNA reads TGTGCCTGGAGACTGACAGGGGTCTGGGGCACTGAAGCTTTCTTT. Translation: CAWRLTGVWGTEAFF.

This rearrangement joins TRBV7-9 to TRBJ2-7; tentative D call: TRBD1 (6 bases). The CDR3 runs to 14 residues. Trimming pared 3 bases from V and 0 bases from J, leaving 9 bases between. In germline, CDR1 is SEHNR, CDR2 FQNEAQ (reference sequence). CDR3 DNA sequence: TGTGCCAGCAGCTTTCGACAGGCCTCCTACGAGCAGTACTTC. It translates to CASSFRQASYEQYF.

CDR3 sequence: CASSTTGAYEQYF. The CDR3 nucleotides are TGTGCCAGTAGTACGACAGGGGCCTACGAGCAGTACTTC. The chain couples TRBV19 to TRBJ2-7; TRBD1 matches at 8 bases. The CDR3 length is 13 residues. Germline V lookup: CDR1 LNHDA, CDR2 SQIVND (reference sequence). Unmatched junction bases numbered 1, after V lost 4 bases and J lost 2 bases. The full variable domain, in which reference TRBV19 and TRBJ2-7 provide the parts outside the CDR3, is DGGITQSPKYLFRKEGQNVTLSCEQNLNHDAMYWYRQDPGQGLRLIYYSQIVNDFQKGDIAEGYSVSREKKESFPLTVTSAQKNPTAFYLCASSTTGAYEQYFGPGTRLTVT.

The chain employs TRBV19 and TRBJ1-1; TRBD1 might be the D (6 bases). There are 14 residues in the CDR3. CDR1 and CDR2 (germline): LNHDA, SQIVND (reference sequence). The V end lost 8 bases, the J end lost 0 bases, and 13 bases lay between the germline ends. This CDR3 reads CASFGQGLNTEAFF. Here the CDR3 DNA reads TGTGCCAGTTTTGGTCAGGGGTTGAACACTGAAGCTTTCTTT.